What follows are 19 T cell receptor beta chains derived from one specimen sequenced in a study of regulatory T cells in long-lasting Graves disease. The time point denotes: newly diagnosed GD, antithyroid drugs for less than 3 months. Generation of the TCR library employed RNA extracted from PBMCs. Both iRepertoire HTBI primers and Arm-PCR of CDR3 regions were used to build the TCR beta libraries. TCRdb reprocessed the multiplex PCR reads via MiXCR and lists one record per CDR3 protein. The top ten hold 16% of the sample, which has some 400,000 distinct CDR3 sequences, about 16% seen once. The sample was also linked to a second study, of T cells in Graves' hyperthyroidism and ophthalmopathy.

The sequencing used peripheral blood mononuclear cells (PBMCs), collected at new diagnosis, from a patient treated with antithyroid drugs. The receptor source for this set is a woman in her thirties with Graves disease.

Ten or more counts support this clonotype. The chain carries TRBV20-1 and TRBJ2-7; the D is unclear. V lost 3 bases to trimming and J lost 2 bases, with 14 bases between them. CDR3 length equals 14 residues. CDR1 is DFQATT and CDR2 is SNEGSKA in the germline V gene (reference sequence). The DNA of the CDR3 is TGCAGTGCTAGGCCCTCAGAGGAGCCCTACGAGCAGTACTTC. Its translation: CSARPSEEPYEQYF.

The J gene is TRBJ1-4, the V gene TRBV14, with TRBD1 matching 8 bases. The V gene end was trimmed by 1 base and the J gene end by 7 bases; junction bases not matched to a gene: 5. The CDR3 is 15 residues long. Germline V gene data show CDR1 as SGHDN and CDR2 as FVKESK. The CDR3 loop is CASSQGGQGAEKLFF. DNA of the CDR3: TGTGCCAGCAGCCAAGGAGGGCAGGGGGCTGAAAAACTGTTTTTT.

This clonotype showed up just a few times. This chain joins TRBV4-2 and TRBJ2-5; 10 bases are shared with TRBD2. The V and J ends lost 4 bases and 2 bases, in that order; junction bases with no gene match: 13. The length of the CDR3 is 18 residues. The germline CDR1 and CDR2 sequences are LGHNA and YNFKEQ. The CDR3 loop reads CASSPVGGGLAAQETQYF. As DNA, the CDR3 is TGTGCCAGCAGCCCGGTAGGGGGCGGACTAGCGGCACAAGAGACCCAGTACTTC.

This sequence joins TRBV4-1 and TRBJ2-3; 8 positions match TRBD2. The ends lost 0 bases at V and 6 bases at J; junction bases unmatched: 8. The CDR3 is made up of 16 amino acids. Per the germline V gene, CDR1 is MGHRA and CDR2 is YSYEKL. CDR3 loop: CASSQDRSGSWDTQYF. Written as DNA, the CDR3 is TGCGCCAGCAGCCAAGATAGGAGCGGGAGTTGGGATACGCAGTATTTT.

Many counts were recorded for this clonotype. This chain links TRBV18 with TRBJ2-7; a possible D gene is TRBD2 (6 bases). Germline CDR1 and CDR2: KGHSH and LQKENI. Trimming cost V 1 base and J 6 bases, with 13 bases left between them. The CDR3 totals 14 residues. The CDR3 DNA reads TGTGCCAGCTCACCACAGGGACTTAGCGCCGAGCAGTACTTC. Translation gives CASSPQGLSAEQYF.

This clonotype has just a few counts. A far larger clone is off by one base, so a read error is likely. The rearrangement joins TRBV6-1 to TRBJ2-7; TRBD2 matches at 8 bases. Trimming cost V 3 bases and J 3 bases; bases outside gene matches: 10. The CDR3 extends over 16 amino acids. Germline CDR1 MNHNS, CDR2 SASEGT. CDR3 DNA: TGTGCCAGCAGTGAGCCCGACCCGGGACTAGTCTACGAGCAGTACTTC. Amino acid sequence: CASSEPDPGLVYEQYF.

This chain's CDR3 is CAWGIKDRSVYTTSDVGAEAFF. CDR3 nucleotide sequence: TGTGCCTGGGGGATAAAGGACAGGTCGGTTTACACAACCTCAGATGTCGGCGCTGAAGCTTTCTTT. The chain carries TRBV30 and TRBJ1-1; 7 bases align to TRBD1. V dropped 5 bases and J dropped 6; count of bases not matched to a gene: 36. The germline V gene encodes CDR1 GTSNPN and CDR2 SVGIG (reference sequence). This CDR3 is 22 amino acids long.

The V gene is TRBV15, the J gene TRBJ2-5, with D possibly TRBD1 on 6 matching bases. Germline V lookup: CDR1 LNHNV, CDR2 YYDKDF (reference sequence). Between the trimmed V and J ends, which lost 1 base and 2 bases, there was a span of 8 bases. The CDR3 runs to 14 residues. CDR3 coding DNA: TGTGCCACCAGCAGAGGGACAGAGCAAGAGACCCAGTACTTC. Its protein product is CATSRGTEQETQYF.

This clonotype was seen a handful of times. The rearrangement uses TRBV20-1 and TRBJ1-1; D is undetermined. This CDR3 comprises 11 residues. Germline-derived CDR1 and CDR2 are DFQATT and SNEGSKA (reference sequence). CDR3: CRVPVNTEAFF. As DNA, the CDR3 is TGCAGAGTTCCAGTGAACACTGAAGCTTTCTTT.

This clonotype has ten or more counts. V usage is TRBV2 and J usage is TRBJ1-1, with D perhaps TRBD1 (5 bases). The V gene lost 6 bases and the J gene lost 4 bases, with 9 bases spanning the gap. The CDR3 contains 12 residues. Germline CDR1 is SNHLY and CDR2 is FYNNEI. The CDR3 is CASRKGSTEAFF. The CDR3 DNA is TGTGCCAGCAGAAAGGGGAGCACTGAAGCTTTCTTT.

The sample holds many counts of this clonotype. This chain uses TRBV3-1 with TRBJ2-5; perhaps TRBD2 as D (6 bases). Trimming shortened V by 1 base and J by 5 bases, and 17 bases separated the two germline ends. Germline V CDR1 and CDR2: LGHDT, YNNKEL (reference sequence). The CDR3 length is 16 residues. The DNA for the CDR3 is TGTGCCAGCAGCCAAGGGTTCGCTAGCGAGAGGGAGACCCAGTACTTC. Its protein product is CASSQGFASERETQYF.

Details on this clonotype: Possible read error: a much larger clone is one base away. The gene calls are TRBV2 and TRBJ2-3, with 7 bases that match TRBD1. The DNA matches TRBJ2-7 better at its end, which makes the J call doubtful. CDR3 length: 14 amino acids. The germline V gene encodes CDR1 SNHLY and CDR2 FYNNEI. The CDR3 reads CATQGTAPLGEQYF. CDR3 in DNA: TGTGCCACCCAGGGGACAGCCCCTCTCGGCGAGCAGTACTTC.

DNA for the CDR3: TGTGCCAGCAGTGATTCCGGGGGGGAGACCCAGTACTTC. Amino acids: CASSDSGGETQYF. This chain connects TRBV6-2 or TRBV6-3 to TRBJ2-1, with 7 bases lining up with TRBD2. TRBJ2-5 matches the DNA end more closely, so the J call is doubtful. The CDR3 runs to 13 residues. CDR1 is MNHEY and CDR2 is SVGEGT in the germline V gene.

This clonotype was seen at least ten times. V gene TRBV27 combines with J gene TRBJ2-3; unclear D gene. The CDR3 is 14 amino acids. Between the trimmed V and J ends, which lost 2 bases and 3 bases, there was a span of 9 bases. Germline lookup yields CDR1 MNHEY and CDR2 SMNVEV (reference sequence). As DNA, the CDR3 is TGTGCCAGCAGTTTAACCAGTAATACAGATACGCAGTATTTT. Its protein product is CASSLTSNTDTQYF.

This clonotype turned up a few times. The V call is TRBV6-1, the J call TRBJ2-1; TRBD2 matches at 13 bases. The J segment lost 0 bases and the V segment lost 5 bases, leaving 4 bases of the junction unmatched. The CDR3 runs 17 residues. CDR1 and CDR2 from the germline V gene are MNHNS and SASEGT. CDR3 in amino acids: CASSQLAGGPSYNEQFF. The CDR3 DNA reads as TGTGCCAGCAGTCAACTAGCGGGAGGGCCCTCCTACAATGAGCAGTTCTTC.

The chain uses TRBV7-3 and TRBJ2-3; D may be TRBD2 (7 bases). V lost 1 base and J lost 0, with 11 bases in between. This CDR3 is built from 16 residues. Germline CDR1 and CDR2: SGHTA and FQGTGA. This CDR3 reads CASSLMGGASTDTQYF. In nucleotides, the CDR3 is TGTGCCAGCAGCTTAATGGGGGGGGCTAGCACAGATACGCAGTATTTT.

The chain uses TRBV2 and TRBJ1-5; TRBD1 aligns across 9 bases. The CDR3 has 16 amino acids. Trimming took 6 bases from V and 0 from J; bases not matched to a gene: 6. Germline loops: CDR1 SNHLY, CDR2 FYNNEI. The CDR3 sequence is CASRDGQGNSNQPQHF. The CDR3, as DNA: TGTGCCAGCAGGGACGGACAGGGGAATAGCAATCAGCCCCAGCATTTT. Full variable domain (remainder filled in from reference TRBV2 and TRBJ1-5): EPEVTQTPSHQVTQMGQEVILRCVPISNHLYFYWYRQILGQKVEFLVSFYNNEISEKSEIFDDQFSVERPDGSNFTLKIRSTKLEDSAMYFCASRDGQGNSNQPQHFGDGTRLSIL.

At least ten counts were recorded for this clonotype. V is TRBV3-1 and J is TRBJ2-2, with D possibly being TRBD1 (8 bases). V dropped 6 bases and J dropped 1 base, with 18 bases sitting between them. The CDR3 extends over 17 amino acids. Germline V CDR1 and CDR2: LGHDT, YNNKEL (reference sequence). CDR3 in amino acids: CASSPRGGTGNTGELFF. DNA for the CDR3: TGTGCCAGCAGTCCAAGGGGGGGGACAGGGAACACCGGGGAGCTGTTTTTT.

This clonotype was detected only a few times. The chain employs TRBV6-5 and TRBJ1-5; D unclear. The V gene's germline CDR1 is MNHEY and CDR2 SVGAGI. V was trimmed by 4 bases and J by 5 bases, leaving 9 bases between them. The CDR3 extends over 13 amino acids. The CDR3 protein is CASSSRSHQPQHF. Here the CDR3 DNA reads TGTGCCAGCAGTTCCAGGAGTCATCAGCCCCAGCATTTT.